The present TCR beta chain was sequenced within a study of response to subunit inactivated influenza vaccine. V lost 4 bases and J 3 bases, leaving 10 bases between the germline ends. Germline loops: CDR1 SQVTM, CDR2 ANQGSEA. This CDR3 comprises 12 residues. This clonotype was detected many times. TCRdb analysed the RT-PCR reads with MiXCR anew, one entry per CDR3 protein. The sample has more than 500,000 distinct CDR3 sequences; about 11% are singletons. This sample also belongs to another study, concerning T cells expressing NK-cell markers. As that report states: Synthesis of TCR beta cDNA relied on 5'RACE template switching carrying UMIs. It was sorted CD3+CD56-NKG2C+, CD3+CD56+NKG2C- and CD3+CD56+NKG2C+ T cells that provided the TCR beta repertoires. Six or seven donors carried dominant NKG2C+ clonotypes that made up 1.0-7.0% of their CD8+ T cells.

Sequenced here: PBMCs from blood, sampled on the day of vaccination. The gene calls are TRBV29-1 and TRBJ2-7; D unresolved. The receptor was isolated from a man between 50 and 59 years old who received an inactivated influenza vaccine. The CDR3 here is CSVGTHFYEQYF. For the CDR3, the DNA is TGCAGCGTTGGGACCCACTTCTACGAGCAGTACTTC.